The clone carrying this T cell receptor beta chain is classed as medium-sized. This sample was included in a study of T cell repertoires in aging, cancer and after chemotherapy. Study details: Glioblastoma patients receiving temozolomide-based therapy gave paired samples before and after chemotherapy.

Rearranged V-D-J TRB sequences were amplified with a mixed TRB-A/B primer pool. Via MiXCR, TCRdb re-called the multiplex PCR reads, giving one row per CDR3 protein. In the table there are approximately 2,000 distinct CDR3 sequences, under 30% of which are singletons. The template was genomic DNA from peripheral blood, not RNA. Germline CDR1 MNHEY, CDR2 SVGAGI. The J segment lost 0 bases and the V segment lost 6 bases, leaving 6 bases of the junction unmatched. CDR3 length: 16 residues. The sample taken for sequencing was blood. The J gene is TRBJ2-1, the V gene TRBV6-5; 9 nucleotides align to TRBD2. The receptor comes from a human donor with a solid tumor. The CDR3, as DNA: TGTGCCAGCAGGGGTCTAGCGGGACGCTCCTACAATGAGCAGTTCTTC. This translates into CASRGLAGRSYNEQFF.